This paragraph reports one T cell receptor (beta chain). Its antigen is currently unknown. This sample stems from a study of cytotoxic CD8 clonotypes in ibrutinib-treated CLL. Study-wide points: Sustained-remission and progressing patients diverged in sampling times. There were few public clonotypes, and on treatment they contracted or stayed stable.

This table comes from immunoSEQ multiplex PCR, and its TCRdb copy is limited to in-frame clones, with some not included. The sample has around 330,000 clones, 60% to 80% seen once. The germline V gene has CDR1 SQVTM and CDR2 ANQGSEA. The CDR3 consists of 12 residues. The V gene end was trimmed by 7 bases and the J gene end by 3 bases; junction bases not matched to a gene: 2. The chain recombines TRBV29-1 with TRBJ2-3; 9 bases align to TRBD1. The input for sequencing was PBMCs, taken after 36 months of ibrutinib treatment. This sequence originates from a human donor with chronic lymphocytic leukemia. CDR3 amino acids: CSADRGTDTQYF. DNA for the CDR3: TGCAGCGCCGACAGGGGGACAGATACGCAGTATTTT.